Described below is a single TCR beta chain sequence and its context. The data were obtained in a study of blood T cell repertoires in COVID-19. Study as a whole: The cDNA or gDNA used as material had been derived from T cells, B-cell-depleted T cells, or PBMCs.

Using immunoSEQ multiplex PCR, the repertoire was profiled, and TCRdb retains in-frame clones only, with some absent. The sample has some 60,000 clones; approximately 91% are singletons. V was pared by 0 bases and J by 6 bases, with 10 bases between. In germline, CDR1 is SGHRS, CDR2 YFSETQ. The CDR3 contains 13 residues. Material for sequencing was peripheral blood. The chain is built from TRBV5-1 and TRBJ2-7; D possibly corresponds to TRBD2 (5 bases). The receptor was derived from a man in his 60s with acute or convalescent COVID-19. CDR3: CASSLGQRVEQYF. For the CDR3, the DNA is TGCGCCAGCAGCTTGGGCCAGAGGGTCGAGCAGTACTTC.